The entry below gives a single T cell receptor (beta chain) sequence along with its context. This sample is part of a study of blood T cell repertoires in COVID-19. CDR3 length: 14 amino acids. Trimming took off 5 bases at V and 5 bases at J, with 14 bases between the two ends. Per germline, CDR1 SGHAT and CDR2 FQNNGV. The repertoire was sequenced with immunoSEQ multiplex PCR; TCRdb's copy has only in-frame clones and lacks some. The table lists approximately 250,000 clones, roughly 88% of them singletons. The TCR comes from a man aged 30 to 39 who had recovered from COVID-19. The specimen sequenced was peripheral blood. The chain couples TRBV11-2 to TRBJ2-3, with D possibly matching TRBD2 (6 bases). CDR3 DNA: TGTGCCAGCAGCCTGGGACTCCCGGGAGATACGCAGTATTTT. This gives the protein CASSLGLPGDTQYF. Using reference TRBV11-2 and TRBJ2-3 for the parts outside the CDR3, the full variable domain is EAGVAQSPRYKIIEKRQSVAFWCNPISGHATLYWYQQILGQGPKLLIQFQNNGVVDDSQLPKDRFSAERLKGVDSTLKIQPAKLEDSAVYLCASSLGLPGDTQYFGPGTRLTVL.